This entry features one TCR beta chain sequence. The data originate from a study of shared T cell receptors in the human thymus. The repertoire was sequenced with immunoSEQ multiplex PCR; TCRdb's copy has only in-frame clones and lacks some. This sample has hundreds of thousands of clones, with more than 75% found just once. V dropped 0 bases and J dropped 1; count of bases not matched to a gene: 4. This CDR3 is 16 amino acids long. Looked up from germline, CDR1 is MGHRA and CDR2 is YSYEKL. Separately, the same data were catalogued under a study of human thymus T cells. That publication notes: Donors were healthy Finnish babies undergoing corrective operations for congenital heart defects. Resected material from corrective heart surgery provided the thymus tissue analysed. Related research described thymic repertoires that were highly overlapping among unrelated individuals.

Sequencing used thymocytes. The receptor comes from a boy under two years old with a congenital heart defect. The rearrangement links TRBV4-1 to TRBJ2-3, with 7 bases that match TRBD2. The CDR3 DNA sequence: TGCGCCAGCAGCCAAGATTGTGGGGGGGGCACAGATACGCAGTATTTT. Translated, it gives CASSQDCGGGTDTQYF.